One sample yielded the 9 T cell receptor beta chains listed below, sequenced in a study of CD8+CD57+ T cells in acquired aplastic anemia. CDR3 and TCR beta VDJ profiling relied on a genomic DNA template. TCRdb passed the reads through MiXCR, listing each CDR3 protein once. The data contain 150,000 to 200,000 distinct CDR3 sequences, 64% of them singletons. The sequencing input was sorted CD4+, CD8+, or CD8+CD57+ T cells (not recorded which) from PBMCs. Every receptor here comes from a human donor with severe aplastic anemia or a healthy control (not recorded which).

This clonotype was picked up a small number of times. This chain joins TRBV15 and TRBJ2-5; D perhaps matches TRBD2 (5 bases). V lost 1 base and J 1 base, leaving 13 bases between the germline ends. Germline CDR1 reads LNHNV; CDR2 reads YYDKDF (reference sequence). This CDR3 region has 16 residues. Written as DNA, the CDR3 is TGTGCCACCAGCAGAGTCCTAGCAGCTCTCCAAGAGACCCAGTACTTC. Its translation is CATSRVLAALQETQYF.

For this clonotype: A junction boundary mismatches the germline segment, possibly from a read error. The chain joins TRBV2 to TRBJ2-7; D perhaps matches TRBD2 (6 bases). Germline lookup yields CDR1 SNHLY and CDR2 FYNNEI. The CDR3 loop spans 11 amino acids. The CDR3 sequence: CASSRESREDF. CDR3 DNA: TGTGCCAGCTCTAGAGAAAGCAGGGAGGACTTC.

This chain uses TRBV19 with TRBJ1-2, with D possibly TRBD1 on 5 matching bases. Germline lookup yields CDR1 LNHDA and CDR2 SQIVND (reference sequence). Between the trimmed V and J ends, which lost 3 bases and 1 base, there was a span of 6 bases. The CDR3 length is 13 residues. As DNA, the CDR3 is TGTGCCAGTAGTATGACAGTTAACTATGGCTACACCTTC. Translation gives CASSMTVNYGYTF.

The chain joins TRBV20-1 to TRBJ2-7, with 8 positions matching TRBD2. Germline CDR1 and CDR2: DFQATT and SNEGSKA (reference sequence). This CDR3 is 14 amino acids long. After removal of 1 base from V and 4 bases from J, the junction contained 6 bases not matched to a gene. In DNA, the CDR3 is TGCAGTGCTAGAGCCAGCGGGGGCCCATACGAGCAGTACTTC. Translating it yields CSARASGGPYEQYF.

The chain links TRBV20-1 to TRBJ2-1, with TRBD1 matching 9 bases. J was trimmed by 4 bases and V by 3 bases; bases with no gene match: 4. CDR1 and CDR2 (germline): DFQATT, SNEGSKA (reference sequence). The length of the CDR3 is 14 residues. The CDR3 nucleotides are TGCAGTGCTAGGTCAGGACAGGGGTACAATGAGCAGTTCTTC. Translation gives CSARSGQGYNEQFF.

This chain links TRBV20-1 with TRBJ2-2; D unresolved. The V gene lost 5 bases and the J gene lost 5 bases, with 15 bases spanning the gap. Germline CDR1 reads DFQATT; CDR2 reads SNEGSKA (reference sequence). CDR3 length equals 14 residues. DNA of the CDR3: TGCAGTGCTCTTGGCTGGGCCTGGACCGGGGAGCTGTTTTTT. It yields the protein CSALGWAWTGELFF.

This clonotype was found many times. The chain recombines TRBV12-3 or TRBV12-4 with TRBJ2-3; 8 positions match TRBD2. The V gene end was trimmed by 3 bases and the J gene end by 6 bases; junction bases not matched to a gene: 14. The CDR3 spans 17 residues. CDR3 sequence (DNA): TGTGCCAGCAGTTTTGGGACTAGTAGTGTTGCACCTGATACGCAGTATTTT. This sequence encodes CASSFGTSSVAPDTQYF.

This clonotype was recorded at least ten times. The chain uses TRBV12-3 or TRBV12-4 and TRBJ2-3; D remains ambiguous. The CDR3 spans 13 residues. The V end lost 0 bases, the J end lost 5 bases, and 6 bases lay between the germline ends. CDR3 nucleotides: TGTGCCAGCAGTTTAGCGCTATTAGATACGCAGTATTTT. Translating it yields CASSLALLDTQYF.

The CDR3 DNA follows: TGTGCCAGTGGCGGACAGGGGGCAGGGGAGACCCAGTACTTC. Translation gives CASGGQGAGETQYF. V gene TRBV19 combines with J gene TRBJ2-5; TRBD1 matches at 11 bases. With V trimmed by 8 bases and J by 5 bases, 7 bases remained unmatched. The CDR3 covers 14 residues. CDR1 is LNHDA, CDR2 SQIVND, per germline (reference sequence).